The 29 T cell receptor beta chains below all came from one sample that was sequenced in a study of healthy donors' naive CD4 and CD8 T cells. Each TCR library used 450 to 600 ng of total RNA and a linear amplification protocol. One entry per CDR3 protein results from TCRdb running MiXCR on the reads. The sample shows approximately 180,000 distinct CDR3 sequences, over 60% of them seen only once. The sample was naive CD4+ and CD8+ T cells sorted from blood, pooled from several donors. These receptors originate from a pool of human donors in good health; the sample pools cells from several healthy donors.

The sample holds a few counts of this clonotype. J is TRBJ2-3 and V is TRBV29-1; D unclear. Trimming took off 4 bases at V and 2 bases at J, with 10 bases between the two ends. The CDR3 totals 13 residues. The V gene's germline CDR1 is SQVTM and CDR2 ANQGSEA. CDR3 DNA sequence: TGCAGCGTTGCCTCCATGACCACAGATACGCAGTATTTT. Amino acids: CSVASMTTDTQYF.

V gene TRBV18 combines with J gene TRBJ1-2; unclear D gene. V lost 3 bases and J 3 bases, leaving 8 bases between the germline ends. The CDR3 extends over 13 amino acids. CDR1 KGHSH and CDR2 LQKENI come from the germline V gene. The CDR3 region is CASSPVVDYGYTF. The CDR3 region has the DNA TGTGCCAGCTCACCGGTGGTAGACTATGGCTACACCTTC.

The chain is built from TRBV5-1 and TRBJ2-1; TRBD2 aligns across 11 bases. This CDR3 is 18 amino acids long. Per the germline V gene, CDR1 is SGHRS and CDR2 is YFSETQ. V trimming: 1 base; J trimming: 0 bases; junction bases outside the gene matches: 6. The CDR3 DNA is TGCGCCAGCAGCTTGTGGACTAGCGGGCCCAGCTCCTACAATGAGCAGTTCTTC. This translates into CASSLWTSGPSSYNEQFF.

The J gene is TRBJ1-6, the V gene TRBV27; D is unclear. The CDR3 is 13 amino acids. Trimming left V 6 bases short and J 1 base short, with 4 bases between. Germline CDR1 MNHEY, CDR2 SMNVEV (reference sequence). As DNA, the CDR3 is TGTGCCAGCAGGGTGTCCTATAATTCACCCCTCCACTTT. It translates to CASRVSYNSPLHF.

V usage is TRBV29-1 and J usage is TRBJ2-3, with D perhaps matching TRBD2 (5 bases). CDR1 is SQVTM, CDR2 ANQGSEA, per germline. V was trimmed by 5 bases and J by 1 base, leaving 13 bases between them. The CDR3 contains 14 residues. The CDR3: CSVRGGVGTDTQYF. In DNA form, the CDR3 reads TGCAGCGTTCGAGGAGGAGTGGGCACAGATACGCAGTATTTT.

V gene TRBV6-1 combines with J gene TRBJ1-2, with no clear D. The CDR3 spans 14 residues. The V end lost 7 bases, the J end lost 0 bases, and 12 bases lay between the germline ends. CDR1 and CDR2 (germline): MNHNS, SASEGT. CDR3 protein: CASTKDGSNYGYTF. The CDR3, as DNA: TGTGCCAGCACCAAGGACGGGTCTAACTATGGCTACACCTTC.

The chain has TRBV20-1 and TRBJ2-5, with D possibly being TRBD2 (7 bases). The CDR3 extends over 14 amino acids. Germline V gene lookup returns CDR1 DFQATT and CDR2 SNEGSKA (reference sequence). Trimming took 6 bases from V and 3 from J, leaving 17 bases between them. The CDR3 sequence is CSASYGGPKETQYF. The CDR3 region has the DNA TGCAGTGCCTCTTACGGGGGGCCCAAAGAGACCCAGTACTTC.

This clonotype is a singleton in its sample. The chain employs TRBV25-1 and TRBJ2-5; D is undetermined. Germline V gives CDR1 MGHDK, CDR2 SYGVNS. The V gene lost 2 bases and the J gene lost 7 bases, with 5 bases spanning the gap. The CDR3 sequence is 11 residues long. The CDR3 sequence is CASSESGTQYF. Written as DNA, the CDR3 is TGTGCCAGCAGTGAAAGTGGGACCCAGTACTTC.

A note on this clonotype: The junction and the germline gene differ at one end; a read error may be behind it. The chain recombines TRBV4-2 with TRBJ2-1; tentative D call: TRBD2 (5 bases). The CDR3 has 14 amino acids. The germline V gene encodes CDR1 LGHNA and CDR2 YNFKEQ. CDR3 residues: CASSWEHSANEQFF. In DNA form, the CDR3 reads TGCGCCAGCAGCTGGGAGCACTCCGCGAATGAGCAGTTCTTC.

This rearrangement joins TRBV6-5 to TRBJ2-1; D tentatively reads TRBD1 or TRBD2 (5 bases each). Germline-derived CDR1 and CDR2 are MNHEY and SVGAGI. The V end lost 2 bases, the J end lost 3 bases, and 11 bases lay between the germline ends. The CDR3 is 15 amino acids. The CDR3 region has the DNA TGTGCCAGCAGTTACGGTGGGACCAGCTACAATGAGCAGTTCTTC. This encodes CASSYGGTSYNEQFF.

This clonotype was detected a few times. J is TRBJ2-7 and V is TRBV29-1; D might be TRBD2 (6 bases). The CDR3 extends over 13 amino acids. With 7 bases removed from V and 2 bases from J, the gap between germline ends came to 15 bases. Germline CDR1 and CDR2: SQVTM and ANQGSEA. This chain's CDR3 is CSALTGAAYEQYF. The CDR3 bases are TGCAGCGCCTTGACGGGAGCCGCCTACGAGCAGTACTTC.

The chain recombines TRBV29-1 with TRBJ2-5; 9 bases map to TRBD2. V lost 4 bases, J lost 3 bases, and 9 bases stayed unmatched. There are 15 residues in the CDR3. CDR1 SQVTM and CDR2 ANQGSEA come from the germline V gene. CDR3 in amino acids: CSVGMVSGSKETQYF. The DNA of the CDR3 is TGCAGCGTTGGAATGGTTAGCGGGAGTAAAGAGACCCAGTACTTC.

The DNA of the CDR3 is TGTGCCATAGGGACTAGCATCTATGAGCAGTTCTTC. Translated: CAIGTSIYEQFF. The chain uses TRBV24-1 and TRBJ2-1, with 9 bases lining up with TRBD2. CDR1 is KGHDR, CDR2 SFDVKD, per germline. The CDR3 is 12 amino acids. V dropped 11 bases and J dropped 8; count of bases not matched to a gene: 6.

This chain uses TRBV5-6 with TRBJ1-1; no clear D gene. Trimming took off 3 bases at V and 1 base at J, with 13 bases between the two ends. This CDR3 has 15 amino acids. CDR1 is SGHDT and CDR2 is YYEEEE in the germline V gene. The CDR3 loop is CASSSGRGWNTEAFF. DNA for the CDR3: TGTGCCAGCAGCTCGGGTCGGGGATGGAACACTGAAGCTTTCTTT.

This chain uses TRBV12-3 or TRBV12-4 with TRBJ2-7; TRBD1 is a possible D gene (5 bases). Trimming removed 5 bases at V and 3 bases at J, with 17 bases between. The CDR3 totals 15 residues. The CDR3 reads CASSMTEQVIYEQYF. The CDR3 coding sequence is TGTGCCAGCAGTATGACTGAACAGGTCATCTACGAGCAGTACTTC.

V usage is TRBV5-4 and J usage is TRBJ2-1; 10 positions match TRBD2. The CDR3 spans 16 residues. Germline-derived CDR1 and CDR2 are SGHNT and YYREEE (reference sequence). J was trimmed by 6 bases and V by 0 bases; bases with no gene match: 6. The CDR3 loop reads CASSLAGAGGPNEQFF. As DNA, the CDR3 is TGTGCCAGCAGCTTGGCCGGAGCGGGAGGGCCCAATGAGCAGTTCTTC. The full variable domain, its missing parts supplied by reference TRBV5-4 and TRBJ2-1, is ETGVTQSPTHLIKTRGQQVTLRCSSQSGHNTVSWYQQALGQGPQFIFQYYREEENGRGNFPPRFSGLQFPNYSSELNVNALELDDSALYLCASSLAGAGGPNEQFFGPGTRLTVL.

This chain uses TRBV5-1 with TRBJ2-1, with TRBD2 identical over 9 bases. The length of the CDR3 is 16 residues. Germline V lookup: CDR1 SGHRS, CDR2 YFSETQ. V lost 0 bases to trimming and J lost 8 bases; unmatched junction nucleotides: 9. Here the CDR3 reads CASSLAGASGEHEQFF. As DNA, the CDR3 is TGCGCCAGCAGCTTGGCGGGGGCTAGCGGGGAACATGAGCAGTTCTTC.

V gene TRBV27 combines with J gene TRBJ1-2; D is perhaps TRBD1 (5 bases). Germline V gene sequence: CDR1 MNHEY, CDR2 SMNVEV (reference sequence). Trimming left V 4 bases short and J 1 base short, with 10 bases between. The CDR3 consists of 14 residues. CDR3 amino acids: CASSSGHLNYGYTF. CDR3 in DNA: TGTGCCAGCAGTTCCGGACACCTTAACTATGGCTACACCTTC.

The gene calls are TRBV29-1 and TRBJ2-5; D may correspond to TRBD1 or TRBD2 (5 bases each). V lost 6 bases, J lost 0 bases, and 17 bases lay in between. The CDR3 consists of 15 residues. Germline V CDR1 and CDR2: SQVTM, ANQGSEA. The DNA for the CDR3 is TGCAGCGTCGAGGGGACCGTCGTGGACCAAGAGACCCAGTACTTC. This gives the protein CSVEGTVVDQETQYF.

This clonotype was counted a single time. CDR3 amino acids: CASSMLLGTEAFF. In nucleotides, the CDR3 is TGTGCCAGTAGTATGTTGCTCGGAACTGAAGCTTTCTTT. The chain combines TRBV19 with TRBJ1-1; D is unresolved. The CDR3 extends over 13 amino acids. With 3 bases removed from V and 5 bases from J, the gap between germline ends came to 10 bases. Germline V CDR1 and CDR2: LNHDA, SQIVND (reference sequence). Complete variable domain (other parts from reference TRBV19 and TRBJ1-1): DGGITQSPKYLFRKEGQNVTLSCEQNLNHDAMYWYRQDPGQGLRLIYYSQIVNDFQKGDIAEGYSVSREKKESFPLTVTSAQKNPTAFYLCASSMLLGTEAFFGQGTRLTVV.

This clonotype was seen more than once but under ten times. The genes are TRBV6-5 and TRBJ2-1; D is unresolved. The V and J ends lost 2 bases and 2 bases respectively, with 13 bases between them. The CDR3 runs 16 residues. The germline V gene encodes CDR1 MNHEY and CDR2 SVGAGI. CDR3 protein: CASSYHQVSTYNEQFF. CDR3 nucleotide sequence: TGTGCCAGCAGTTACCACCAAGTAAGCACCTACAATGAGCAGTTCTTC.

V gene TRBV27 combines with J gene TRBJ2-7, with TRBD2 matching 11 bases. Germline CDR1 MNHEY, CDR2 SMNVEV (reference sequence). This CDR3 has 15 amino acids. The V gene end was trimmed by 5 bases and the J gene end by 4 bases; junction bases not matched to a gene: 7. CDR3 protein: CASSPRTSGHYEQYF. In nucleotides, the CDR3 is TGTGCCAGCAGTCCCCGGACTAGCGGGCATTACGAGCAGTACTTC.

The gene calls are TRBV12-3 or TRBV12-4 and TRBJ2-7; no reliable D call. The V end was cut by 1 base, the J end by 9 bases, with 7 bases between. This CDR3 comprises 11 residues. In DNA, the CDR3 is TGTGCCAGCAGTTTAGACATACCGCAGTACTTC. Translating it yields CASSLDIPQYF.

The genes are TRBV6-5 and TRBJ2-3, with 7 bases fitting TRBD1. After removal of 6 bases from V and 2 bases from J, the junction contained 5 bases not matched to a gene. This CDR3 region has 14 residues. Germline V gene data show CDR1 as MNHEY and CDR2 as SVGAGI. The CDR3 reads CASRRTGATDTQYF. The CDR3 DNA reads TGTGCCAGCAGACGCACAGGGGCCACAGATACGCAGTATTTT.

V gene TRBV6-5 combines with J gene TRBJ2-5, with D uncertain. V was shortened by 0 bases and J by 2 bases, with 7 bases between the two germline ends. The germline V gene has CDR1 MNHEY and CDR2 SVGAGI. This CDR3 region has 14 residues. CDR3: CASSYSGRQETQYF. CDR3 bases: TGTGCCAGCAGTTACTCGGGCAGACAAGAGACCCAGTACTTC.

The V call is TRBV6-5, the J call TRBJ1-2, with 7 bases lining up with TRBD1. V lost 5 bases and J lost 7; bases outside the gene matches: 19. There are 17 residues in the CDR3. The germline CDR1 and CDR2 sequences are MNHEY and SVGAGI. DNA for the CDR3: TGTGCCAGCAGTCCGTACCGGACGTCCGACAGGGAAGGTGGCTACACCTTC. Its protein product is CASSPYRTSDREGGYTF.

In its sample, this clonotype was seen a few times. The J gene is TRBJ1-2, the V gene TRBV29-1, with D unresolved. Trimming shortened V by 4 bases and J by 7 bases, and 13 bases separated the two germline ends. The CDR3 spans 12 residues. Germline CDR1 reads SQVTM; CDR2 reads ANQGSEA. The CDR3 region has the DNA TGCAGCGTTGTAGGGCAGATAATTGGCTACACCTTC. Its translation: CSVVGQIIGYTF.

Here the CDR3 reads CASSDNYEQYV. The CDR3 nucleotides are TGTGCCAGCAGCGACAACTACGAGCAGTACGTC. The chain is built from TRBV6-1 and TRBJ2-7, with D uncertain. Germline values: CDR1 MNHNS, CDR2 SASEGT. This CDR3 is 11 amino acids long. V lost 6 bases and J lost 3, with 6 bases in between.

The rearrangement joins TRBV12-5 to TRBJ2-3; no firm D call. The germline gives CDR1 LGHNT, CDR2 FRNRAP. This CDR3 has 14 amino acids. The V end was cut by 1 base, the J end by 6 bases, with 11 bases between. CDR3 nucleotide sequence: TGTGCTAGTGGTTTGGGGCAGAAAACCGATACGCAGTATTTT. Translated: CASGLGQKTDTQYF.